The subject of this entry is one T cell receptor beta chain. This specimen belongs to a study of T cell changes during pregnancy in multiple sclerosis. Data came from immunoSEQ multiplex PCR; TCRdb stores just in-frame clones and leaves some out. The sample lists 90,000 to 120,000 clones; around 92% were seen once. CDR1 SGDLS and CDR2 YYNGEE come from the germline V gene. Unmatched junction bases numbered 8, after V lost 0 bases and J lost 7 bases. This CDR3 is built from 15 residues. The sequencing here drew on peripheral blood, taken before pregnancy. This chain uses TRBV9 with TRBJ1-2, with 8 positions matching TRBD1. This sequence originates from a female donor with multiple sclerosis, enrolled in a pregnancy study. CDR3 bases: TGTGCCAGCAGCGTAGCACAGGGGGAAAGACGTGGCTACACCTTC. This codes for CASSVAQGERRGYTF.